This TCR beta chain was sequenced for a study of T cells in Graves' hyperthyroidism and ophthalmopathy. Study as a whole: Once the initial diagnosis was made, peripheral blood was obtained before any treatment. The study, taken as a whole, reports: Ophthalmopathy, as predicted by the model, came a median roughly 6.5 months after the prediction. Among thyroid clonotypes expanded above 0.001, most also appeared in blood.

With 3 bases removed from V and 3 bases from J, the gap between germline ends came to 16 bases. Germline CDR1 and CDR2: MDHEN and SYDVKM. This CDR3 has 16 residues. As regards this clonotype: Antigen specificity is unknown.

Roughly 10 ml of fresh peripheral blood supplied the PBMCs. Regions amplified from RNA transcripts were the TCR beta CDR3 regions. An initial round of RT-PCR targeting the TCR CDR3 relied on the HTBI primer set. TCRdb processed the multiplex PCR reads anew with MiXCR; each CDR3 protein has one entry. The sample consists of 490,000 or so distinct CDR3 sequences, 22% of them appearing once. This chain links TRBV28 with TRBJ2-3; perhaps TRBD1 as D (5 bases). Material for sequencing was blood. This clonotype was sampled from a woman between 70 and 85 years old with Graves' ophthalmopathy. CDR3 in DNA: TGTGCCAGCAGTTTCATGACAGCCGGTGGGACAGATACGCAGTATTTT. This translates into CASSFMTAGGTDTQYF.